This entry lists 24 T cell receptor beta chains sequenced from one sample in a study of technical replicates of blood from a handful of donors. Data came from immunoSEQ multiplex PCR; TCRdb stores just in-frame clones and leaves some out. The sample lists about 93,000 clones; around 95% were seen once. The sequenced sample was T cells isolated from PBMCs. Source of these receptors: a human donor in good health.

The J gene is TRBJ1-2, the V gene TRBV6-5; D is unresolved. The CDR3 is made up of 13 amino acids. V was pared by 6 bases and J by 7 bases, with 15 bases between. Germline-derived CDR1 and CDR2 are MNHEY and SVGAGI. The CDR3 loop reads CASRTRALGGYTF. CDR3 DNA: TGTGCCAGCAGGACACGGGCACTAGGTGGCTACACCTTC.

The V and J genes are TRBV19 and TRBJ1-2; 10 bases line up with TRBD1. The CDR3 has 15 amino acids. Losses at the gene ends were 6 bases for V and 7 bases for J; bases not matched to a gene: 11. The V gene's germline CDR1 is LNHDA and CDR2 SQIVND (reference sequence). The CDR3 spells CASSSPGTGDVGYTF. Written as DNA, the CDR3 is TGTGCCAGTAGCTCACCCGGGACAGGGGATGTTGGCTACACCTTC.

J is TRBJ2-1 and V is TRBV10-1; 7 bases fit TRBD2. V shed 3 bases and J 2 bases; nucleotides not matched to a gene: 7. Germline V lookup: CDR1 WNHNN, CDR2 SYGVQD (reference sequence). CDR3 length equals 16 residues. CDR3 amino acids: CASSDLRDYPYNEQFF. The CDR3 bases are TGCGCCAGCAGTGACCTCCGGGACTACCCCTACAATGAGCAGTTCTTC.

The gene calls are TRBV18 and TRBJ1-2, with TRBD1 matching 12 bases. The trim removed 2 bases at V and 3 bases at J, leaving 10 bases unmatched. The CDR3 has 18 amino acids. From germline, CDR1 is KGHSH and CDR2 LQKENI. The DNA of the CDR3 is TGTGCCAGCTCACCATTGTGGGACAGGGGGCTAGACGACTATGGCTACACCTTC. Its translation is CASSPLWDRGLDDYGYTF. Full variable domain (outside the CDR3, taken from reference TRBV18 and TRBJ1-2): NAGVMQNPRHLVRRRGQEARLRCSPMKGHSHVYWYRQLPEEGLKFMVYLQKENIIDESGMPKERFSAEFPKEGPSILRIQQVVRGDSAAYFCASSPLWDRGLDDYGYTFGSGTRLTVV.

The chain recombines TRBV5-5 with TRBJ1-6, with 7 nucleotides matching TRBD1. The V and J ends lost 3 bases and 10 bases, in that order; junction bases with no gene match: 10. The CDR3 covers 15 residues. The germline V gene encodes CDR1 SGHKS and CDR2 YYEKEE (reference sequence). The CDR3 loop is CASSSQQGGWSPLHF. CDR3 sequence (DNA): TGTGCCAGCAGCTCTCAGCAGGGGGGATGGTCACCCCTCCACTTT.

This clone has more than one count but fewer than ten. The chain recombines TRBV5-1 with TRBJ1-1, with no clear D. V gave up 2 bases and J gave up 1 base, with 6 bases separating them. This CDR3 has 13 amino acids. Per germline, CDR1 SGHRS and CDR2 YFSETQ. The CDR3 here is CASSFPGNTEAFF. The CDR3 DNA reads as TGCGCCAGCAGCTTTCCAGGGAACACTGAAGCTTTCTTT.

Only one count was recorded for this clone. This chain links TRBV14 with TRBJ2-7, with 12 bases lining up with TRBD2. J gave up 1 base and V 2 bases, and 12 bases lay outside the gene matches. Germline V gene lookup returns CDR1 SGHDN and CDR2 FVKESK. The CDR3 consists of 19 residues. CDR3 sequence reads: CASSQFKGTSGSSSYEQYF. In DNA form, the CDR3 reads TGTGCCAGCAGCCAATTCAAGGGGACTAGCGGGTCTAGTTCCTACGAGCAGTACTTC.

V and J are TRBV11-1 and TRBJ1-1; 7 nucleotides line up with TRBD1. The CDR3 runs to 13 residues. Germline V gene sequence: CDR1 SGHAT, CDR2 FQDESV (reference sequence). Trimming cost V 3 bases and J 10 bases; bases outside gene matches: 8. This CDR3 is CASSFDRADVAFF. The CDR3 nucleotides read TGTGCCAGCAGCTTCGACAGGGCGGATGTAGCTTTCTTT.

This clone appeared once. The chain is built from TRBV4-1 and TRBJ2-3, with 9 bases fitting TRBD1. Losses at the gene ends were 4 bases for V and 4 bases for J; bases not matched to a gene: 3. The germline V gene encodes CDR1 MGHRA and CDR2 YSYEKL. This CDR3 is built from 14 residues. The CDR3 is CASSPGTGSDTQYF. Here the CDR3 DNA reads TGCGCCAGCAGCCCCGGGACAGGGTCAGATACGCAGTATTTT.

The chain has TRBV4-1 and TRBJ2-2, with D possibly TRBD1 on 5 matching bases. The CDR3 runs to 15 residues. The germline V gene has CDR1 MGHRA and CDR2 YSYEKL. V gave up 2 bases and J gave up 6 bases, with 13 bases separating them. The CDR3 DNA sequence: TGCGCCAGCAGCCAACCCACTAAAGGGGCCGGGGAGCTGTTTTTT. Translated: CASSQPTKGAGELFF.

This chain uses TRBV7-9 with TRBJ1-3; D unclear. The germline V and J ends were trimmed by 3 bases and 2 bases, with 5 bases remaining between them. The CDR3 covers 13 residues. Germline V CDR1 and CDR2: SEHNR, FQNEAQ (reference sequence). CDR3 nucleotides: TGTGCCAGCAGCTTGTCGGCTGGAAACACCATATATTTT. This codes for CASSLSAGNTIYF.

The chain recombines TRBV27 with TRBJ1-5; weak D call: TRBD1 (6 bases). CDR1 MNHEY and CDR2 SMNVEV come from the germline V gene (reference sequence). V was cut by 3 bases and J by 0 bases, with 15 bases left in between. This CDR3 comprises 17 residues. The CDR3 reads CASSFSRTELSNQPQHF. The CDR3 nucleotides read TGTGCCAGCAGTTTCTCCCGGACAGAGCTTAGCAATCAGCCCCAGCATTTT.

This chain connects TRBV5-4 to TRBJ2-3; maybe TRBD2 (6 bases). The germline gives CDR1 SGHNT, CDR2 YYREEE (reference sequence). CDR3 length equals 16 residues. Trimming pared 0 bases from V and 2 bases from J, leaving 13 bases between. CDR3 protein: CASSLEGGGITDTQYF. The DNA for the CDR3 is TGTGCCAGCAGCTTGGAGGGTGGGGGGATCACAGATACGCAGTATTTT.

The chain employs TRBV5-1 and TRBJ1-5; D remains ambiguous. Deletions cut 4 bases from V and 5 bases from J, with 16 bases between. The CDR3 runs to 15 residues. Germline values: CDR1 SGHRS, CDR2 YFSETQ. The chain's CDR3 is CASSLGSGSDQPQHF. The CDR3 bases are TGCGCCAGCAGCCTCGGTTCGGGTTCGGATCAGCCCCAGCATTTT.

The CDR3 nucleotides read TGTGCCAGCAGCGCGGGGGGGCAGGACTATGGCTACACCTTC. It specifies CASSAGGQDYGYTF. This chain uses TRBV9 with TRBJ1-2; TRBD1 is a possible D gene (6 bases). Between the trimmed V and J ends, which lost 3 bases and 3 bases, there was a span of 12 bases. The germline V gene has CDR1 SGDLS and CDR2 YYNGEE. The CDR3 is 14 residues long. The full variable domain, completed using reference TRBV9 and TRBJ1-2, is DSGVTQTPKHLITATGQRVTLRCSPRSGDLSVYWYQQSLDQGLQFLIQYYNGEERAKGNILERFSAQQFPDLHSELNLSSLELGDSALYFCASSAGGQDYGYTFGSGTRLTVV.

The chain combines TRBV7-6 with TRBJ2-1; 7 nucleotides align to TRBD2. The J segment lost 7 bases and the V segment lost 5 bases, leaving 8 bases of the junction unmatched. The V gene's germline CDR1 is SGHVS and CDR2 FNYEAQ. The CDR3 spans 14 residues. In DNA form, the CDR3 reads TGTGCCAGCAGCCCCGTGTTAGCGGGTAATGAGCAGTTCTTC. Translation: CASSPVLAGNEQFF. Full variable domain (rest looked up from reference TRBV7-6 and TRBJ2-1): GAGVSQSPRYKVTKRGQDVALRCDPISGHVSLYWYRQALGQGPEFLTYFNYEAQQDKSGLPNDRFSAERPEGSISTLTIQRTEQRDSAMYRCASSPVLAGNEQFFGPGTRLTVL.

The chain combines TRBV7-9 with TRBJ2-3, with 7 bases aligning to TRBD2. Germline values: CDR1 SEHNR, CDR2 FQNEAQ (reference sequence). CDR3 length equals 16 residues. With 4 bases clipped from V and 0 bases from J, the junction kept 7 bases outside the gene matches. The CDR3 DNA reads as TGTGCCAGCAGCTCCCGCCTAGCGGTGAGCACAGATACGCAGTATTTT. This translates into CASSSRLAVSTDTQYF.

This chain uses TRBV27 with TRBJ1-4; 10 bases match TRBD1. V was clipped by 10 bases and J by 0 bases; unmatched bases: 5. Germline V gene data show CDR1 as MNHEY and CDR2 as SMNVEV (reference sequence). There are 15 residues in the CDR3. The CDR3 spells CAKPGTGATNEKLFF. As DNA, the CDR3 is TGTGCCAAACCTGGGACAGGGGCAACTAATGAAAAACTGTTTTTT.

V and J are TRBV2 and TRBJ2-7; D might be TRBD1 (6 bases). Germline values: CDR1 SNHLY, CDR2 FYNNEI. This CDR3 has 12 residues. Trimming took off 4 bases at V and 5 bases at J, with 9 bases between the two ends. CDR3 DNA: TGTGCCAGCAGTGCCCAGGGGAACGAGCAGTACTTC. This translates into CASSAQGNEQYF.

This sequence joins TRBV5-4 and TRBJ2-7; unclear D gene. The CDR3 extends over 14 amino acids. In germline, CDR1 is SGHNT, CDR2 YYREEE (reference sequence). V was shortened by 0 bases and J by 2 bases, with 9 bases between the two germline ends. CDR3 residues: CASSLDVSAYEQYF. Written as DNA, the CDR3 is TGTGCCAGCAGCTTGGATGTCAGTGCCTACGAGCAGTACTTC.

The J gene is TRBJ1-5, the V gene TRBV19; D is uncertain. The CDR3 totals 18 residues. Germline CDR1 reads LNHDA; CDR2 reads SQIVND (reference sequence). The V gene lost 2 bases and the J gene lost 0 bases, with 17 bases spanning the gap. CDR3 loop: CASSILAGTISSNQPQHF. DNA of the CDR3: TGTGCCAGTAGTATACTCGCAGGCACAATCTCTAGCAATCAGCCCCAGCATTTT.

The chain carries TRBV13 and TRBJ2-7, with 10 bases fitting TRBD2. This CDR3 region has 15 residues. Germline CDR1 reads PRHDT; CDR2 reads FYEKMQ (reference sequence). The ends lost 2 bases at V and 7 bases at J; junction bases unmatched: 8. In DNA form, the CDR3 reads TGTGCCAGCAGCTTACAGGCTAGCGGGAGTTGGGAGCAGTACTTC. Translated, it gives CASSLQASGSWEQYF.

The chain is built from TRBV5-1 and TRBJ2-1; no firm D call. The CDR3 is 16 amino acids. The V and J ends lost 0 bases and 0 bases respectively, with 10 bases between them. The germline V gene has CDR1 SGHRS and CDR2 YFSETQ. CDR3 sequence reads: CASSLEASSSYNEQFF. DNA for the CDR3: TGCGCCAGCAGCTTGGAAGCGTCCAGCTCCTACAATGAGCAGTTCTTC. Drawing the rest from reference TRBV5-1 and TRBJ2-1, the complete variable domain is KAGVTQTPRYLIKTRGQQVTLSCSPISGHRSVSWYQQTPGQGLQFLFEYFSETQRNKGNFPGRFSGRQFSNSRSEMNVSTLELGDSALYLCASSLEASSSYNEQFFGPGTRLTVL.

This clone appeared once. The chain uses TRBV6-5 and TRBJ1-5, with D hard to call. Germline V gene data show CDR1 as MNHEY and CDR2 as SVGAGI. The CDR3 extends over 14 amino acids. The V end lost 4 bases, the J end lost 3 bases, and 10 bases lay between the germline ends. This CDR3 reads CASSLVQNNQPQHF. The CDR3 nucleotides read TGTGCCAGCAGTTTGGTACAGAACAATCAGCCCCAGCATTTT.